The present T cell receptor (beta chain) was sequenced within a study of T cells in Graves' hyperthyroidism and ophthalmopathy. General study results and limits: In validation, the model predicted ophthalmopathy. These predictions came a median about 6.5 months before onset.

A remark on this clonotype: Its specificity is not known.

Authors of the study amplified TCR beta CDR3 regions from RNA transcripts. RT-PCR in the first round (using the HTBI primer set) targeted the TCR CDR3. TCRdb re-called the multiplex PCR reads through MiXCR, storing one row per CDR3 protein. The data contain fewer than 550,000 distinct CDR3 sequences, around a quarter of them singletons. V trimming: 10 bases; J trimming: 6 bases; junction bases outside the gene matches: 7. The CDR3 contains 12 residues. Diagnoses were made from clinical symptoms, serum measures (thyroxine and TRAb), thyroid ultrasound and orbital computed tomography. The source of the PBMCs was over 8.5 ml of fresh peripheral blood.

The chain uses TRBV12-3 or TRBV12-4 and TRBJ1-2; 8 nucleotides align to TRBD1. Input material: blood. This sequence was found in a young woman with Graves' ophthalmopathy. The CDR3, as DNA: TGTGCCATGGCAGGGGGCGTGAATGGCTACACCTTC. Translation: CAMAGGVNGYTF.